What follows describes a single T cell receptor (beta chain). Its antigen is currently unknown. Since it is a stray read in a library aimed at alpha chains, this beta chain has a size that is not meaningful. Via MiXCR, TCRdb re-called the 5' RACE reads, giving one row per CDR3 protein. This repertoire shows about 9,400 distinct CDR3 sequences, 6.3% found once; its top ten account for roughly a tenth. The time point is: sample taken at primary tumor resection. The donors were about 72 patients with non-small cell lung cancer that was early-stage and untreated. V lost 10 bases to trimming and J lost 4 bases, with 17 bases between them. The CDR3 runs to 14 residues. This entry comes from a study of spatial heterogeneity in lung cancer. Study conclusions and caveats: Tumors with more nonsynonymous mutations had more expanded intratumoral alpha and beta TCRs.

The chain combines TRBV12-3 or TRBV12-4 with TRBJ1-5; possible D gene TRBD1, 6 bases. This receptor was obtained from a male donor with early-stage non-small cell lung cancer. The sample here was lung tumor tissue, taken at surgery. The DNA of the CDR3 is TGTGCCATCTCTTCGGACAGCTTAAATCAGCCCCAGCATTTT. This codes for CAISSDSLNQPQHF.